Shown below are 9 T cell receptor beta chains from a single sample sequenced in a study of T cells after yellow fever vaccination. One entry per CDR3 protein, called by TCRdb with MiXCR from the 5' RACE reads. The data contain 400,000 or so distinct CDR3 sequences, roughly 12% of them singletons. This specimen was PBMCs, taken on the day of the first yellow fever vaccination. These receptors came from a man younger than 35 who received the YFV17D yellow fever vaccine.

The V call is TRBV5-4, the J call TRBJ2-1; D is uncertain. The CDR3 runs 14 residues. V was clipped by 2 bases and J by 7 bases, with 13 bases between them. Per the germline V gene, CDR1 is SGHNT and CDR2 is YYREEE (reference sequence). The CDR3, as DNA: TGTGCCAGCAGCTTTGGGCCGGGCGTGAATGAGCAGTTCTTC. Residues: CASSFGPGVNEQFF.

This chain joins TRBV28 and TRBJ2-7; 8 bases align to TRBD1. Germline values: CDR1 MDHEN, CDR2 SYDVKM. This CDR3 has 14 residues. With V trimmed by 5 bases and J by 6 bases, 9 bases remained unmatched. The DNA of the CDR3 is TGTGCCAGCAGTACTCGGACAGGGACTCTCGAGCAGTACGTC. It specifies CASSTRTGTLEQYV.

This clonotype has a handful of counts. One end of the junction varies from germline; a read error may be responsible. This chain links TRBV7-7 with TRBJ2-3, with D possibly called TRBD1 or TRBD2 (5 bases each). This CDR3 comprises 14 residues. The V gene's germline CDR1 is SSHAT and CDR2 FNYEAQ (reference sequence). CDR3: CASSSIRDADTQYF. For the CDR3, the DNA is TGTGCTAGCAGCTCAATTCGGGACGCAGATACGCAGTATTTT.

The gene calls are TRBV7-9 and TRBJ1-1; 7 nucleotides match TRBD1. The CDR3 has 15 amino acids. Germline V lookup: CDR1 SEHNR, CDR2 FQNEAQ (reference sequence). V lost 2 bases and J lost 4; bases outside the gene matches: 7. CDR3 in amino acids: CASSLSEGAGTEAFF. CDR3 sequence (DNA): TGTGCCAGCAGCTTATCCGAGGGGGCGGGCACTGAAGCTTTCTTT.

This clonotype was seen many times. The DNA for the CDR3 is TGCAGTGCTAGCCTGGCGACGGCGCACCCCCCCGGTGAGCAGTTCTTC. Its translation is CSASLATAHPPGEQFF. The chain is built from TRBV20-1 and TRBJ2-1, with D hard to call. This CDR3 is 16 amino acids long. Germline V lookup: CDR1 DFQATT, CDR2 SNEGSKA (reference sequence). Trimming removed 3 bases at V and 9 bases at J, with 24 bases between.

The gene calls are TRBV21-1 and TRBJ1-5. TRBV21-1 is marked as a pseudogene. The CDR3 is 15 amino acids. CDR3 residues: CASSIPWAGNQPQHF. The CDR3 DNA sequence: TGTGCCAGCAGCATTCCTTGGGCCGGCAATCAGCCCCAGCATTTT.

This sequence joins TRBV20-1 and TRBJ1-4; maybe TRBD1 (6 bases). V lost 0 bases to trimming and J lost 4 bases, with 24 bases between them. Germline V gene sequence: CDR1 DFQATT, CDR2 SNEGSKA (reference sequence). The CDR3 totals 19 residues. The CDR3 loop is CSARDPLQQGGSLNEKLFF. For the CDR3, the DNA is TGCAGTGCTAGAGACCCACTCCAACAGGGTGGGAGCCTTAATGAAAAACTGTTTTTT.

There are a few counts of this clonotype. V gene TRBV5-1 combines with J gene TRBJ2-1, with 9 bases that match TRBD1. Germline loops: CDR1 SGHRS, CDR2 YFSETQ. The CDR3 has 16 residues. Trimming cost V 0 bases and J 9 bases; bases outside gene matches: 10. The CDR3: CASSLEGQGTGVEQFF. The CDR3 DNA reads as TGCGCCAGCAGCTTGGAGGGACAGGGAACTGGAGTTGAGCAGTTCTTC.

The sample holds a few counts of this clonotype. The chain links TRBV7-2 to TRBJ2-5; 9 nucleotides line up with TRBD1. Germline V lookup: CDR1 SGHTA, CDR2 FQGNSA. This CDR3 comprises 15 residues. The V gene end was trimmed by 4 bases and the J gene end by 5 bases; junction bases not matched to a gene: 8. The CDR3 coding sequence is TGTGCCAGCAGCTCATCCGGGACAGGGCCGGAGACCCAGTACTTC. Its translation is CASSSSGTGPETQYF.